This paragraph covers one T cell receptor (beta chain) sequence. What it recognizes is unknown. Germline V gene lookup returns CDR1 MNHNS and CDR2 SASEGT. The germline V and J ends were trimmed by 7 bases and 0 bases, with 14 bases remaining between them. This CDR3 has 15 amino acids. This sample was taken from a study of response to subunit inactivated influenza vaccine. Study outcomes and limitations: There was a suggestion from the authors that each seasonal influenza vaccination recruits few new T cells.

TCRdb reprocessed the RT-PCR reads via MiXCR and lists one record per CDR3 protein. The sample yields roughly 650,000 distinct CDR3 sequences, approximately 15% seen once. The sequencing here drew on PBMCs from blood, taken 11 to 12 days after vaccination. This chain connects TRBV6-1 to TRBJ2-3, with D tentatively TRBD2 (6 bases). The clonotype originates from a man aged 50-59 years who received an inactivated influenza vaccine. CDR3 amino acids: CASTPSGPSTDTQYF. As DNA, the CDR3 is TGTGCCAGCACCCCCAGCGGGCCCAGCACAGATACGCAGTATTTT.